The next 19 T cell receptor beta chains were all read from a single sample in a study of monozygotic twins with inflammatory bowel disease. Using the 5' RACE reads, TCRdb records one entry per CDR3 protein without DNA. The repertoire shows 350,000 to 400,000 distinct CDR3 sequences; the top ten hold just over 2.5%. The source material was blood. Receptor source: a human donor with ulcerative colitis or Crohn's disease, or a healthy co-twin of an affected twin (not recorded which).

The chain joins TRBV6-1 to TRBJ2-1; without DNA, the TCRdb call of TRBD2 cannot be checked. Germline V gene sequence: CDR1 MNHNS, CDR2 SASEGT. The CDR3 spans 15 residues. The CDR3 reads CASSEWVREGNEQFF.

The CDR3 loop is CASSPYISVSNQPQHF. J is TRBJ1-5 and V is TRBV6-1. The CDR3 loop spans 16 amino acids. Germline V gene sequence: CDR1 MNHNS, CDR2 SASEGT.

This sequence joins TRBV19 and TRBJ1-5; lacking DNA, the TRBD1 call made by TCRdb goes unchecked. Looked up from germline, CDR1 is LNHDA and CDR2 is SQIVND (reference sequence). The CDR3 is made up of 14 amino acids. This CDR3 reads CASSTQGEGQPQHF.

CDR3 sequence reads: CAWKPGGHTGELFF. This sequence joins TRBV30 and TRBJ2-2; the TCRdb D gene call, TRBD1, has no DNA to confirm it. Germline CDR1 reads GTSNPN; CDR2 reads SVGIG (reference sequence). The CDR3 consists of 14 residues.

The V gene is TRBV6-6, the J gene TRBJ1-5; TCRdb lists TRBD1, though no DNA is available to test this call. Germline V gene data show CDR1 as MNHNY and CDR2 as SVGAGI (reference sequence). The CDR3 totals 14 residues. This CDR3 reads CASSPVLMTATQHF.

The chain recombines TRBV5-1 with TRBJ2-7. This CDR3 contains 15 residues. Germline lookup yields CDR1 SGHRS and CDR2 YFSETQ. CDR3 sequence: CASSWGFPSSYEQYF.

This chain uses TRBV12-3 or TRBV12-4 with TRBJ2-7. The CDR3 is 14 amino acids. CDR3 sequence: CASSLQLSSYEQYF.

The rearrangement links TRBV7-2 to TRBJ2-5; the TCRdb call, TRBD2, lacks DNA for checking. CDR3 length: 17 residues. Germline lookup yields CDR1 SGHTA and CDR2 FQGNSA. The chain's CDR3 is CASSLLVITEGQETQYF.

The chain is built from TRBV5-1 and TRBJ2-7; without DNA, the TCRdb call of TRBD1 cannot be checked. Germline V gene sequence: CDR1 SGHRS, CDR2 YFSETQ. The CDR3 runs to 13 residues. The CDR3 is CASRDRQTYEQYF.

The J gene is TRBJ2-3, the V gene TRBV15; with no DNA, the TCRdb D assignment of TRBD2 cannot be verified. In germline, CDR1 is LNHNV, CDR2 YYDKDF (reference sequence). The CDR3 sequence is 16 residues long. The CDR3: CATSRDLTSAADTQYF.

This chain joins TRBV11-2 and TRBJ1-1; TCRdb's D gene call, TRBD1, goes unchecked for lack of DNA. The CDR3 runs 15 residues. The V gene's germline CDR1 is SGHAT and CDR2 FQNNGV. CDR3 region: CASSSPGEESRWAFF. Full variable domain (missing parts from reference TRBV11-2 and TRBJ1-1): EAGVAQSPRYKIIEKRQSVAFWCNPISGHATLYWYQQILGQGPKLLIQFQNNGVVDDSQLPKDRFSAERLKGVDSTLKIQPAKLEDSAVYLCASSSPGEESRWAFFGQGTRLTVV.

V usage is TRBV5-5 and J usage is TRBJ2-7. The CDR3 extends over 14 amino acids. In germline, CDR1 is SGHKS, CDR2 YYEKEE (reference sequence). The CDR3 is CASSLVIGSYEQYF.

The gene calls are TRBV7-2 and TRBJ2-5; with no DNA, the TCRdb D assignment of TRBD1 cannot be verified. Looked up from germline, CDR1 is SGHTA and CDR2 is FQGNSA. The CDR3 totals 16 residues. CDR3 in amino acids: CASSQRKQGAGETQYF.

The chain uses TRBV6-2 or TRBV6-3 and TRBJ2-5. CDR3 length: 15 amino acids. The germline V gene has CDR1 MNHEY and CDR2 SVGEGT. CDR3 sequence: CASSRTTRHQETQYF.

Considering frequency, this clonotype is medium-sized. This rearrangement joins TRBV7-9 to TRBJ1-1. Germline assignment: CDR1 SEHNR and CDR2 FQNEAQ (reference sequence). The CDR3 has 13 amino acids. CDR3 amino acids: CASSLGPYTEAFF.

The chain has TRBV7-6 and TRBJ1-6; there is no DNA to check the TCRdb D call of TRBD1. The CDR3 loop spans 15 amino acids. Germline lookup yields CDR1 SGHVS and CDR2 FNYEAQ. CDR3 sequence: CASSLGDSNNSPLHF. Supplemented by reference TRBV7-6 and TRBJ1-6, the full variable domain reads GAGVSQSPRYKVTKRGQDVALRCDPISGHVSLYWYRQALGQGPEFLTYFNYEAQQDKSGLPNDRFSAERPEGSISTLTIQRTEQRDSAMYRCASSLGDSNNSPLHFGNGTRLTVT.

CDR3 sequence reads: CASSVAASSLYEQYF. This chain joins TRBV9 and TRBJ2-7. This CDR3 comprises 15 residues. Germline CDR1 and CDR2: SGDLS and YYNGEE.

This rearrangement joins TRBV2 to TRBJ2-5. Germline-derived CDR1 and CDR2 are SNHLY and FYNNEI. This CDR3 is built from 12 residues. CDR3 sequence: CANLGSEETQYF.

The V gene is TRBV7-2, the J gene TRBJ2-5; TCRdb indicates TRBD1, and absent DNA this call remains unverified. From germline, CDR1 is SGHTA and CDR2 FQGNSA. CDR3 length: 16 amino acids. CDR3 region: CASNDHAGVPGETQYF.